This T cell receptor (beta chain) was sequenced in a study of blood T cell repertoires in COVID-19. Study as a whole: Acute-phase and convalescent COVID-19 samples originated in the United States, Italy and Spain.

Germline V gene sequence: CDR1 SEHNR, CDR2 FQNEAQ (reference sequence). This CDR3 contains 14 residues. V lost 3 bases to trimming and J lost 4 bases; unmatched junction nucleotides: 4. Sequenced by immunoSEQ multiplex PCR; TCRdb stores in-frame clones only, minus some. The sample has around 200,000 clones, roughly 84% seen once. Sequences were obtained from peripheral blood. The V and J genes are TRBV7-9 and TRBJ2-3, with TRBD1 matching over 7 bases. The source is a woman older than 75 with active or convalescent COVID-19. This CDR3 reads CASSFRQGSDTQYF. The CDR3 coding sequence is TGTGCCAGCAGCTTCAGACAGGGTTCAGATACGCAGTATTTT.